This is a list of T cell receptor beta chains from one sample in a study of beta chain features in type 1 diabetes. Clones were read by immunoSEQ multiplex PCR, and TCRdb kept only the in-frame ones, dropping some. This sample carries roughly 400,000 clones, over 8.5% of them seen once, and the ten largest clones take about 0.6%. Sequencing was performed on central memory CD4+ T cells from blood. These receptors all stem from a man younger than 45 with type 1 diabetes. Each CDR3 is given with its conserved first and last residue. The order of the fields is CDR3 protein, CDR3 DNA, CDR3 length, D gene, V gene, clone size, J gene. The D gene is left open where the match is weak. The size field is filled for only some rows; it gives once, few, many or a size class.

CDR3 protein: CASSLGSFYGYTF; CDR3 DNA: TGTGCCAGCAGCCTGGGATCCTTCTATGGCTACACCTTC; CDR3 length: 13; D gene: .; V gene: TRBV28; clone size: many; J gene: TRBJ1-2
CDR3 protein: CASRGGTEATYEQYF; CDR3 DNA: TGTGCCAGCAGAGGAGGGACAGAGGCTACCTACGAGCAGTACTTC; CDR3 length: 15; D gene: .; V gene: TRBV25-1; clone size: .; J gene: TRBJ2-7
CDR3 protein: CASSYSGLAARQFF; CDR3 DNA: TGTGCCAGCAGTTACTCGGGTCTAGCGGCGCGGCAGTTCTTC; CDR3 length: 14; D gene: TRBD2; V gene: TRBV6-5; clone size: few; J gene: TRBJ2-1
CDR3 protein: CASSPWDGDDTEAFF; CDR3 DNA: TGTGCCAGCAGCCCTTGGGACGGTGACGACACTGAAGCTTTCTTT; CDR3 length: 15; D gene: .; V gene: TRBV7-9; clone size: many; J gene: TRBJ1-1
CDR3 protein: CASSFPGSYNEQFF; CDR3 DNA: TGTGCCAGCAGCTTTCCAGGGTCCTACAATGAGCAGTTCTTC; CDR3 length: 14; D gene: .; V gene: TRBV11-2; clone size: few; J gene: TRBJ2-1
CDR3 protein: CASSLFAGTGGADTQYF; CDR3 DNA: TGTGCCAGCAGTTTATTCGCCGGGACAGGGGGCGCAGATACGCAGTATTTT; CDR3 length: 17; D gene: TRBD1; V gene: TRBV27; clone size: few; J gene: TRBJ2-3
CDR3 protein: CASSRARDPSYEQYF; CDR3 DNA: TGTGCCAGCAGCCGAGCCCGGGACCCTTCCTACGAGCAGTACTTC; CDR3 length: 15; D gene: .; V gene: TRBV5-4; clone size: once; J gene: TRBJ2-7
CDR3 protein: CASSLSTGAYGYTF; CDR3 DNA: TGCGCCAGCAGCTTATCCACAGGGGCCTATGGCTACACCTTC; CDR3 length: 14; D gene: TRBD1; V gene: TRBV5-1; clone size: few; J gene: TRBJ1-2
CDR3 protein: CASSKGTSETQYF; CDR3 DNA: TGTGCCAGCAGCAAAGGGACATCGGAGACCCAGTACTTC; CDR3 length: 13; D gene: .; V gene: TRBV11-2; clone size: few; J gene: TRBJ2-5
CDR3 protein: CASSPILAGETQYF; CDR3 DNA: TGTGCCAGCAGCCCCATTCTAGCGGGAGAGACCCAGTACTTC; CDR3 length: 14; D gene: TRBD2; V gene: TRBV7-8; clone size: few; J gene: TRBJ2-5
CDR3 protein: CAISESGGRTEAFF; CDR3 DNA: TGTGCCATCAGTGAGTCAGGGGGTCGGACTGAAGCTTTCTTT; CDR3 length: 14; D gene: .; V gene: TRBV10-3; clone size: few; J gene: TRBJ1-1
CDR3 protein: CASNSRTAFSGNTIYF; CDR3 DNA: TGTGCCAGCAACTCACGGACAGCCTTCTCTGGAAACACCATATATTTT; CDR3 length: 16; D gene: .; V gene: TRBV28; clone size: .; J gene: TRBJ1-3
CDR3 protein: CASSLLVVHEQYF; CDR3 DNA: TGTGCCAGCAGTTTATTGGTGGTCCACGAGCAGTACTTC; CDR3 length: 13; D gene: .; V gene: TRBV6-5; clone size: .; J gene: TRBJ2-7
CDR3 protein: CASSLTENTEAFF; CDR3 DNA: TGTGCCAGCAGCTTAACGGAAAACACTGAAGCTTTCTTT; CDR3 length: 13; D gene: .; V gene: TRBV7-3; clone size: few; J gene: TRBJ1-1
CDR3 protein: CASSPRPVETQYF; CDR3 DNA: TGTGCCAGCAGCCCACGGCCGGTGGAGACCCAGTACTTC; CDR3 length: 13; D gene: .; V gene: TRBV7-9; clone size: many; J gene: TRBJ2-5
CDR3 protein: CAISESGANVLTF; CDR3 DNA: TGTGCCATCAGTGAGTCTGGGGCCAACGTCCTGACTTTC; CDR3 length: 13; D gene: .; V gene: TRBV6-6; clone size: few; J gene: TRBJ2-6
CDR3 protein: CASSLRRDGNTIYF; CDR3 DNA: TGTGCCAGCAGCCTCCGCAGGGATGGAAACACCATATATTTT; CDR3 length: 14; D gene: .; V gene: TRBV6-6; clone size: .; J gene: TRBJ1-3
CDR3 protein: CASGTGQGAVETQYF; CDR3 DNA: TGTGCTAGTGGTACGGGACAGGGGGCAGTGGAGACCCAGTACTTC; CDR3 length: 15; D gene: TRBD1; V gene: TRBV12-5; clone size: .; J gene: TRBJ2-5
CDR3 protein: CASSYSPRLGTEAFF; CDR3 DNA: TGTGCCAGCAGTTACTCGCCCAGGCTGGGGACTGAAGCTTTCTTT; CDR3 length: 15; D gene: .; V gene: TRBV6-6; clone size: .; J gene: TRBJ1-1
CDR3 protein: CASSFSFLRYEQYF; CDR3 DNA: TGTGCCAGCAGCTTCTCCTTTCTTAGATACGAGCAGTACTTC; CDR3 length: 14; D gene: .; V gene: TRBV7-9; clone size: few; J gene: TRBJ2-7
CDR3 protein: CASSSGSGELFF; CDR3 DNA: TGTGCCAGCAGTTCAGGGTCCGGGGAGCTGTTTTTT; CDR3 length: 12; D gene: .; V gene: TRBV27; clone size: few; J gene: TRBJ2-2
CDR3 protein: CASSPTPLTSVGGETQYF; CDR3 DNA: TGTGCCAGCAGCCCCACCCCGTTGACTAGCGTCGGGGGTGAGACCCAGTACTTC; CDR3 length: 18; D gene: TRBD2; V gene: TRBV7-8; clone size: .; J gene: TRBJ2-5
CDR3 protein: CASSFLSGFGETQYF; CDR3 DNA: TGCGCCAGCAGCTTCCTTTCTGGGTTCGGAGAGACCCAGTACTTC; CDR3 length: 15; D gene: .; V gene: TRBV5-1; clone size: few; J gene: TRBJ2-5
CDR3 protein: CASSSHRRAGGETDTQYF; CDR3 DNA: TGTGCCAGCAGCTCCCACCGGAGAGCGGGAGGGGAAACAGATACGCAGTATTTT; CDR3 length: 18; D gene: TRBD2; V gene: TRBV7-9; clone size: .; J gene: TRBJ2-3
CDR3 protein: CASSLVTGQTYEQYF; CDR3 DNA: TGTGCCAGCAGCTTAGTAACGGGGCAGACCTACGAGCAGTACTTC; CDR3 length: 15; D gene: .; V gene: TRBV7-2; clone size: .; J gene: TRBJ2-7
CDR3 protein: CASSFSSGSTDTQYF; CDR3 DNA: TGTGCCAGCAGTTTCTCTAGCGGGAGCACAGATACGCAGTATTTT; CDR3 length: 15; D gene: TRBD2; V gene: TRBV2; clone size: few; J gene: TRBJ2-3
CDR3 protein: CASSLLGDGYGYTF; CDR3 DNA: TGTGCCAGCAGCTTGTTAGGGGACGGCTATGGCTACACCTTC; CDR3 length: 14; D gene: .; V gene: TRBV5-6; clone size: .; J gene: TRBJ1-2
CDR3 protein: CASSSPPGQNNYGYTF; CDR3 DNA: TGTGCCAGCAGTTCCCCCCCGGGACAGAACAACTATGGCTACACCTTC; CDR3 length: 16; D gene: TRBD1; V gene: TRBV28; clone size: .; J gene: TRBJ1-2
CDR3 protein: CASSQDIRDITEAFF; CDR3 DNA: TGTGCCAGCAGCCAAGATATCAGGGATATCACTGAAGCTTTCTTT; CDR3 length: 15; D gene: .; V gene: TRBV11-2; clone size: .; J gene: TRBJ1-1
CDR3 protein: CASSSGGQGTQYF; CDR3 DNA: TGTGCCAGCAGCTCAGGGGGTCAGGGGACCCAGTACTTC; CDR3 length: 13; D gene: TRBD1; V gene: TRBV11-1; clone size: few; J gene: TRBJ2-5
CDR3 protein: CASSPRAIGGANYGYTF; CDR3 DNA: TGTGCCAGCAGCCCCAGGGCAATCGGGGGAGCTAACTATGGCTACACCTTC; CDR3 length: 17; D gene: .; V gene: TRBV7-8; clone size: few; J gene: TRBJ1-2
CDR3 protein: CASSPVQETQYF; CDR3 DNA: TGTGCCAGCAGTCCGGTTCAAGAGACCCAGTACTTC; CDR3 length: 12; D gene: .; V gene: TRBV6-6; clone size: few; J gene: TRBJ2-5
CDR3 protein: CASSRRRQGASTTEAFF; CDR3 DNA: TGTGCCAGCAGCCGCCGGAGACAGGGGGCTTCTACCACTGAAGCTTTCTTT; CDR3 length: 17; D gene: TRBD1; V gene: TRBV11-2; clone size: few; J gene: TRBJ1-1
CDR3 protein: CASSSKRTARPNYGYTF; CDR3 DNA: TGTGCCAGCAGCTCGAAACGGACCGCCCGGCCTAACTATGGCTACACCTTC; CDR3 length: 17; D gene: .; V gene: TRBV4-2; clone size: once; J gene: TRBJ1-2
CDR3 protein: CASSSPLRYGYTF; CDR3 DNA: TGTGCCAGCAGTTCCCCACTTCGTTACGGCTACACCTTC; CDR3 length: 13; D gene: .; V gene: TRBV28; clone size: few; J gene: TRBJ1-2
CDR3 protein: CASSRDRENTQYF; CDR3 DNA: TGTGCCAGCAGCCGCGACCGGGAAAATACGCAGTATTTT; CDR3 length: 13; D gene: .; V gene: TRBV5-5; clone size: few; J gene: TRBJ2-3
CDR3 protein: CASSQTGVAFF; CDR3 DNA: TGTGCCAGCAGCCAGACAGGGGTTGCTTTCTTT; CDR3 length: 11; D gene: TRBD1; V gene: TRBV7-8; clone size: .; J gene: TRBJ1-1
CDR3 protein: CASRLLGDSSGNTIYF; CDR3 DNA: TGTGCCAGTAGGTTATTGGGGGACAGCTCTGGAAACACCATATATTTT; CDR3 length: 16; D gene: TRBD1; V gene: TRBV19; clone size: few; J gene: TRBJ1-3
CDR3 protein: CASSTGQGAVDTQYF; CDR3 DNA: TGTGCCAGCAGCACGGGACAGGGGGCCGTAGATACGCAGTATTTT; CDR3 length: 15; D gene: TRBD1; V gene: TRBV7-2; clone size: .; J gene: TRBJ2-3
CDR3 protein: CSVGTDWGTQYF; CDR3 DNA: TGCAGCGTTGGGACAGACTGGGGGACCCAGTACTTC; CDR3 length: 12; D gene: .; V gene: TRBV29-1; clone size: .; J gene: TRBJ2-5
CDR3 protein: CASSQDRPAQEQFF; CDR3 DNA: TGTGCCAGCAGCCAAGATCGGCCGGCCCAAGAGCAGTTCTTC; CDR3 length: 14; D gene: .; V gene: TRBV14; clone size: many; J gene: TRBJ2-1
CDR3 protein: CGLGGPPKFF; CDR3 DNA: TGCGGCCTCGGGGGGCCCCCGAAGTTCTTC; CDR3 length: 10; D gene: .; V gene: TRBV20-1; clone size: few; J gene: TRBJ2-1
CDR3 protein: CASSVHGSNTGELFF; CDR3 DNA: TGTGCCAGCAGTGTGCACGGCTCGAACACCGGGGAGCTGTTTTTT; CDR3 length: 15; D gene: .; V gene: TRBV6-5; clone size: .; J gene: TRBJ2-2
CDR3 protein: CASSEVGDTEAFF; CDR3 DNA: TGTGCCAGCAGTGAAGTTGGGGACACTGAAGCTTTCTTT; CDR3 length: 13; D gene: .; V gene: TRBV2; clone size: few; J gene: TRBJ1-1
CDR3 protein: CASSIRGIETGELFF; CDR3 DNA: TGCGCCAGCAGCATCAGGGGCATAGAAACCGGGGAGCTGTTTTTT; CDR3 length: 15; D gene: .; V gene: TRBV5-1; clone size: few; J gene: TRBJ2-2
CDR3 protein: CASSLNPAMNTEAFF; CDR3 DNA: TGTGCCAGCAGCTTAAATCCGGCGATGAACACTGAAGCTTTCTTT; CDR3 length: 15; D gene: .; V gene: TRBV7-2; clone size: few; J gene: TRBJ1-1
CDR3 protein: CASTTVGQGAYEQYF; CDR3 DNA: TGTGCCAGCACCACCGTTGGACAGGGGGCCTACGAGCAGTACTTC; CDR3 length: 15; D gene: TRBD1; V gene: TRBV28; clone size: .; J gene: TRBJ2-7
CDR3 protein: CASSQGTKETQYF; CDR3 DNA: TGCGCCAGCAGCCAAGGGACAAAAGAGACCCAGTACTTC; CDR3 length: 13; D gene: .; V gene: TRBV4-3; clone size: few; J gene: TRBJ2-5
CDR3 protein: CASSQQGPYGYTF; CDR3 DNA: TGTGCCAGCAGCCAACAGGGACCCTATGGCTACACCTTC; CDR3 length: 13; D gene: .; V gene: TRBV6-5; clone size: .; J gene: TRBJ1-2
CDR3 protein: CASSKTSGRETQYF; CDR3 DNA: TGTGCTAGCAGCAAGACTAGCGGGCGAGAGACCCAGTACTTC; CDR3 length: 14; D gene: TRBD2; V gene: TRBV7-7; clone size: few; J gene: TRBJ2-5
CDR3 protein: CASSLEVGGPGNTIYF; CDR3 DNA: TGTGCCAGCAGCTTAGAGGTTGGAGGCCCTGGAAACACCATATATTTT; CDR3 length: 16; D gene: .; V gene: TRBV7-9; clone size: few; J gene: TRBJ1-3
CDR3 protein: CASRIRDTSQETQYF; CDR3 DNA: TGTGCCAGCCGAATCCGGGACACGAGCCAAGAGACCCAGTACTTC; CDR3 length: 15; D gene: .; V gene: TRBV2; clone size: .; J gene: TRBJ2-5
CDR3 protein: CASSSQGNTIYF; CDR3 DNA: TGTGCCAGCAGTTCACAGGGAAACACCATATATTTT; CDR3 length: 12; D gene: .; V gene: TRBV27; clone size: .; J gene: TRBJ1-3
CDR3 protein: CASSLTGRQETQYF; CDR3 DNA: TGTGCCAGCAGCTTAACGGGACGGCAAGAGACCCAGTACTTC; CDR3 length: 14; D gene: .; V gene: TRBV7-3; clone size: .; J gene: TRBJ2-5
CDR3 protein: CASSPERANEQFF; CDR3 DNA: TGCGCCAGCAGCCCCGAGAGGGCCAATGAGCAGTTCTTC; CDR3 length: 13; D gene: .; V gene: TRBV5-1; clone size: many; J gene: TRBJ2-1
CDR3 protein: CASSRPTGGSGDTQYF; CDR3 DNA: TGCGCCAGCAGCCGTCCCACAGGGGGCTCAGGAGATACGCAGTATTTT; CDR3 length: 16; D gene: TRBD1; V gene: TRBV4-1; clone size: .; J gene: TRBJ2-3
CDR3 protein: CASSFGGGANEKLFF; CDR3 DNA: TGTGCCAGCAGCTTCGGAGGCGGGGCTAATGAAAAACTGTTTTTT; CDR3 length: 15; D gene: .; V gene: TRBV11-2; clone size: .; J gene: TRBJ1-4
CDR3 protein: CASSQQGSGELFF; CDR3 DNA: TGCGCCAGCAGCCAACAGGGATCCGGGGAGCTGTTTTTT; CDR3 length: 13; D gene: .; V gene: TRBV5-1; clone size: .; J gene: TRBJ2-2
CDR3 protein: CASSFSGFGANVLTF; CDR3 DNA: TGTGCCAGCAGCTTTTCAGGGTTTGGGGCCAACGTCCTGACTTTC; CDR3 length: 15; D gene: .; V gene: TRBV5-6; clone size: few; J gene: TRBJ2-6
CDR3 protein: CASSQGTGGTNQPQHF; CDR3 DNA: TGCGCCAGCAGCCAAGGAACAGGGGGCACGAATCAGCCCCAGCATTTT; CDR3 length: 16; D gene: TRBD1; V gene: TRBV4-1; clone size: .; J gene: TRBJ1-5